The 25 T cell receptor beta chains in this list originate from one sample, sequenced in a study of metastatic and nonmetastatic thyroid tumors. Patients underwent thyroid surgery, and none had received any treatment before it. TCRdb re-analyzed the PCR reads through MiXCR. The sample lists about 13,000 clones; about 23% were seen once. The source material was blood. The origin of the receptors is a female donor with papillary thyroid cancer or a benign thyroid nodule (not recorded which). Some clones in this sample may be carry-over from other donors' samples.

In this sample, this clone turned up many times. This CDR3 reads CASSPGGASDTQYF. CDR3 in DNA: TGTGCCAGCAGCCCCGGGGGGGCGTCAGATACGCAGTATTTT. V is TRBV7-3 and J is TRBJ2-3; 8 nucleotides match TRBD2. This CDR3 region has 14 residues. CDR1 is SGHTA, CDR2 FQGTGA, per germline. Trimming took 5 bases from V and 4 from J; bases not matched to a gene: 5.

Here the CDR3 DNA reads TGTGCCAGCAGCTTAGAACTCAGCACCTACGAGCAGTACTTC. Amino acids: CASSLELSTYEQYF. V and J are TRBV11-3 and TRBJ2-7; D not certain. Per the germline V gene, CDR1 is SGHNT and CDR2 is YENEEA. V lost 0 bases to trimming and J lost 2 bases, with 8 bases between them. CDR3 length: 14 amino acids.

The rearrangement links TRBV3-1 to TRBJ2-7, with D perhaps matching TRBD2 (6 bases). Looked up from germline, CDR1 is LGHDT and CDR2 is YNNKEL (reference sequence). The CDR3 is made up of 14 amino acids. V dropped 0 bases and J dropped 6 bases, with 12 bases sitting between them. CDR3 protein: CASSQDETSFEQYF. The CDR3 coding sequence is TGTGCCAGCAGCCAAGACGAGACTAGTTTCGAGCAGTACTTC.

There are many counts of this clone. The J gene is TRBJ1-1, the V gene TRBV11-1; no clear D gene. Trimming took 0 bases from V and 0 from J, leaving 11 bases between them. CDR3 length: 16 amino acids. Germline CDR1 reads SGHAT; CDR2 reads FQDESV (reference sequence). For the CDR3, the DNA is TGTGCCAGCAGCTTAGCGGCGGCGCGGATGAACACTGAAGCTTTCTTT. Encoded protein: CASSLAAARMNTEAFF.

This clone was seen just once. Compared with germline, one end of the junction differs, possibly owing to a read error. This chain links TRBV20-1 with TRBJ1-5; D gene unclear. CDR1 and CDR2 from the germline V gene are DFQATT and SNEGSKA (reference sequence). The CDR3 contains 12 residues. The CDR3 sequence is CSARVPSQTQHF. The CDR3 bases are TGCAGTGCTAGGGTCCCTAGTCAGACCCAGCATTTT.

Concerning this clone: Distinct nucleotide sequences in the sample also encode this CDR3. The chain employs TRBV5-6 and TRBJ1-4; 7 positions match TRBD1. Germline lookup yields CDR1 SGHDT and CDR2 YYEEEE. CDR3 length equals 14 residues. Germline trimming cut 6 bases from V and 5 bases from J; bases unmatched to any gene: 7. The CDR3 protein is CASTKGQRNEKLFF. Here the CDR3 DNA reads TGTGCCAGCACGAAGGGACAGCGCAATGAAAAACTGTTTTTT. The variable domain in full, completed from reference TRBV5-6 and TRBJ1-4, reads DAGVTQSPTHLIKTRGQQVTLRCSPKSGHDTVSWYQQALGQGPQFIFQYYEEEERQRGNFPDRFSGHQFPNYSSELNVNALLLGDSALYLCASTKGQRNEKLFFGSGTQLSVL.

This clone was detected ten times or more. This chain links TRBV19 with TRBJ2-2, with 7 bases matching TRBD1. The V gene's germline CDR1 is LNHDA and CDR2 SQIVND (reference sequence). The CDR3 sequence is 16 residues long. Unmatched junction bases numbered 10, after V lost 5 bases and J lost 4 bases. Here the CDR3 reads CASSPLQGGPTGELFF. The CDR3 DNA reads TGTGCCAGTAGTCCTCTCCAAGGGGGCCCCACCGGGGAGCTGTTTTTT.

The chain is built from TRBV20-1 and TRBJ2-3; 7 nucleotides line up with TRBD2. CDR1 and CDR2 from the germline V gene are DFQATT and SNEGSKA (reference sequence). The V segment lost 4 bases and the J segment 2 bases; nucleotides outside the gene matches: 6. CDR3 length: 14 amino acids. Written as DNA, the CDR3 is TGCAGTGCTATTGGCGGGAGTCACACAGATACGCAGTATTTT. It yields the protein CSAIGGSHTDTQYF.

This clone came up many times. The rearrangement links TRBV2 to TRBJ2-2; 12 nucleotides agree with TRBD2. The ends lost 2 bases at V and 5 bases at J; junction bases unmatched: 3. The CDR3 contains 16 residues. Germline CDR1 reads SNHLY; CDR2 reads FYNNEI. CDR3: CASSEPGLAGTGELFF. DNA for the CDR3: TGTGCCAGCAGTGAACCCGGACTAGCGGGAACCGGGGAGCTGTTTTTT.

There are a few counts of this clone. This sample includes further DNA sequences coding for the same CDR3. The chain links TRBV20-1 to TRBJ1-5; 7 bases map to TRBD1. Trimming took 5 bases from V and 2 from J; bases not matched to a gene: 6. The germline V gene has CDR1 DFQATT and CDR2 SNEGSKA (reference sequence). This CDR3 is 14 amino acids long. CDR3 amino acids: CSALQGSRNQPQHF. The CDR3 DNA is TGCAGTGCTCTACAGGGGTCGCGCAATCAGCCCCAGCATTTT.

This clone is medium-sized in the sample. This sequence joins TRBV12-3 or TRBV12-4 and TRBJ1-2, with unresolved D. This CDR3 is 16 amino acids long. The V gene lost 1 base and the J gene lost 3 bases, with 15 bases spanning the gap. The CDR3 nucleotides read TGTGCCAGCAGTTTAGATTGGTCAGAAGGTTACTATGGCTACACCTTC. Translated: CASSLDWSEGYYGYTF.

This clone was seen more than once but under ten times. The rearrangement links TRBV28 to TRBJ1-2; no clear D. The V and J ends lost 6 bases and 4 bases respectively, with 15 bases between them. CDR1 MDHEN and CDR2 SYDVKM come from the germline V gene. The CDR3 runs to 14 residues. The CDR3 sequence: CASSYNAFGYGYTF. CDR3 nucleotide sequence: TGTGCCAGCAGCTATAATGCGTTCGGCTATGGCTACACCTTC.

This clone was seen only a few times. CDR3 sequence: CASSYIFSNQPQHF. As DNA, the CDR3 is TGTGCCAGCAGTTACATCTTTAGCAATCAGCCCCAGCATTTT. The rearrangement joins TRBV6-5 to TRBJ1-5; the D is unclear. The CDR3 runs 14 residues. Trimming stripped 2 bases from V and 0 bases from J, with 5 bases between. In germline, CDR1 is MNHEY, CDR2 SVGAGI.

By proportion, this clone is medium-sized. The V call is TRBV6-1, the J call TRBJ2-3, with TRBD2 identical over 14 bases. Per germline, CDR1 MNHNS and CDR2 SASEGT. Trimming took 7 bases from V and 2 from J; bases not matched to a gene: 5. The CDR3 is 16 residues long. CDR3: CASTPGLAGDTDTQYF. CDR3 DNA: TGTGCCAGCACCCCGGGACTAGCGGGGGACACAGATACGCAGTATTTT.

This clone was detected ten times or more. This may be a read error, as it is one base from a much larger clone. This rearrangement joins TRBV5-1 to TRBJ1-4; no clear D gene. The germline V gene encodes CDR1 SGHRS and CDR2 YFSETQ. This CDR3 has 15 amino acids. CDR3 residues: CASRHFFSENEELFF. CDR3 DNA sequence: TGCGCCAGCAGACACTTCTTTTCAGAGAATGAAGAACTGTTTTTT.

This clone came up a few times. V is TRBV10-1 and J is TRBJ2-7; either TRBD1 or TRBD2 may supply D (5 bases each). This CDR3 contains 17 residues. CDR1 WNHNN and CDR2 SYGVQD come from the germline V gene (reference sequence). CDR3 amino acids: CARKARDGSQIRYGQYV. CDR3 coding DNA: TGCGCCAGGAAAGCCAGGGACGGATCCCAGATTAGGTACGGGCAGTACGTC.

The chain employs TRBV7-2 and TRBJ2-7, with D maybe TRBD2 (5 bases). V was pared by 4 bases and J by 2 bases, with 9 bases between. Germline assignment: CDR1 SGHTA and CDR2 FQGNSA. The CDR3 has 13 amino acids. The CDR3 protein is CASSWTETYEQYF. CDR3 nucleotides: TGTGCCAGCAGCTGGACTGAAACCTACGAGCAGTACTTC.

A few counts support this clone. The rearrangement links TRBV6-1 to TRBJ2-7; TRBD2 matches 9 bases. This CDR3 is 16 amino acids long. V gave up 5 bases and J gave up 4 bases; unmatched junction bases: 12. From germline, CDR1 is MNHNS and CDR2 SASEGT. The CDR3 protein is CASSLVAGGFYYEQYF. In DNA, the CDR3 is TGTGCCAGCAGTTTAGTGGCGGGAGGGTTTTATTACGAGCAGTACTTC.

This clone was found many times. The chain employs TRBV7-9 and TRBJ1-1; D ambiguous. Germline CDR1 and CDR2: SEHNR and FQNEAQ (reference sequence). V lost 3 bases and J lost 3, with 8 bases in between. This CDR3 contains 13 residues. The CDR3 spells CASSLLGDTEAFF. In nucleotides, the CDR3 is TGTGCCAGCAGCTTGCTCGGTGACACTGAAGCTTTCTTT.

The chain uses TRBV3-1 and TRBJ1-4; D gene ambiguous. The V gene lost 2 bases and the J gene lost 8 bases, with 6 bases spanning the gap. This CDR3 is 12 amino acids long. From germline, CDR1 is LGHDT and CDR2 YNNKEL (reference sequence). CDR3 coding DNA: TGTGCCAGCAGCCAATACGGGGAAAAACTGTTTTTT. The encoded protein is CASSQYGEKLFF.

In its sample, this clone was seen many times. The V and J genes are TRBV20-1 and TRBJ1-1; D may be TRBD1 (6 bases). The germline V and J ends were trimmed by 3 bases and 6 bases, with 11 bases remaining between them. Germline V lookup: CDR1 DFQATT, CDR2 SNEGSKA (reference sequence). The length of the CDR3 is 12 residues. CDR3 residues: CSARFEGAEAFF. The DNA of the CDR3 is TGCAGTGCTAGGTTTGAGGGGGCTGAAGCTTTCTTT.

This clone came up a few times. The genes are TRBV2 and TRBJ2-7, with D hard to call. Trimming removed 4 bases from V and 2 bases from J, with 12 bases in between. Germline assignment: CDR1 SNHLY and CDR2 FYNNEI. The CDR3 spans 14 residues. This chain's CDR3 is CASSVKGNTYEQYF. The CDR3 nucleotides are TGTGCCAGCAGTGTGAAGGGAAACACCTACGAGCAGTACTTC.

V usage is TRBV6-1 and J usage is TRBJ1-6; D is possibly TRBD1 (6 bases). This CDR3 is built from 12 residues. V lost 5 bases and J 9 bases, leaving 8 bases between the germline ends. From germline, CDR1 is MNHNS and CDR2 SASEGT. The CDR3 coding sequence is TGTGCCAGCAGTAAGACAGGTTCACCCCTCCACTTT. This sequence encodes CASSKTGSPLHF.

This clone was counted at least ten times. V usage is TRBV20-1 and J usage is TRBJ2-2, with D unresolved. The V gene lost 0 bases and the J gene lost 6 bases, with 11 bases spanning the gap. The V gene's germline CDR1 is DFQATT and CDR2 SNEGSKA (reference sequence). The CDR3 is 14 residues long. CDR3 sequence (DNA): TGCAGTGCTAGAGATAACGCGAGACCCGGGGAGCTGTTTTTT. Translating gives CSARDNARPGELFF.

This chain connects TRBV6-1 to TRBJ2-7; 10 bases are a match to TRBD1. In germline, CDR1 is MNHNS, CDR2 SASEGT. Trimming took 4 bases from V and 5 from J; bases not matched to a gene: 11. This CDR3 is 16 amino acids long. The CDR3 nucleotides are TGTGCCAGCAGTGGAGAATCCGGGACAGGGGTCCACGAGCAGTACTTC. Protein sequence: CASSGESGTGVHEQYF.